The 19 T cell receptor beta chains below all came from one sample that was sequenced in a study of post-analysis software for immune sequencing data. Study-wide points: TRBV5-6, TRBV5-1 and TRBV20-1 were among 4 or 5 TRBV segments more frequent in patients than controls.

Antigens for these TCRs are unknown. Researchers reported that TCR beta cDNA libraries carried unique molecular identifiers. TCRdb itself ran the PCR reads through MiXCR, one entry per CDR3 protein. The table shows more than 450,000 distinct CDR3 sequences, with about 40% occurring only once. Sequenced sample: blood. These receptors all come from a girl aged 10 to 17 with multiple sclerosis.

This rearrangement joins TRBV10-2 to TRBJ2-1, with a weak D call TRBD1 (6 bases). The CDR3 is 14 amino acids. V was trimmed by 3 bases and J by 4 bases, leaving 10 bases between them. The V gene's germline CDR1 is WSHSY and CDR2 SAAADI. The CDR3 DNA follows: TGCGCCAGCAGTGACTACAGGGCGTACAATGAGCAGTTCTTC. It codes for CASSDYRAYNEQFF.

The chain carries TRBV24-1 and TRBJ1-2; D perhaps matches TRBD1 (6 bases). Germline V gene lookup returns CDR1 KGHDR and CDR2 SFDVKD. Trimming cost V 4 bases and J 1 base, with 18 bases left between them. There are 17 residues in the CDR3. The chain's CDR3 is CATSDPDSESYNYGYTF. For the CDR3, the DNA is TGTGCCACCAGTGACCCGGACAGCGAAAGTTATAACTATGGCTACACCTTC.

The rearrangement uses TRBV7-9 and TRBJ2-1, with D uncertain. The CDR3 extends over 16 amino acids. Trimming left V 1 base short and J 0 bases short, with 10 bases between. The V gene's germline CDR1 is SEHNR and CDR2 FQNEAQ (reference sequence). The CDR3 loop reads CASSLVWRGSYNEQFF. The CDR3 coding sequence is TGTGCCAGCAGCTTAGTTTGGAGAGGCTCCTACAATGAGCAGTTCTTC.

The rearrangement links TRBV4-1 to TRBJ2-7; 9 bases are shared with TRBD2. Germline V gene data show CDR1 as MGHRA and CDR2 as YSYEKL. After removal of 1 base from V and 2 bases from J, the junction contained 3 bases not matched to a gene. The CDR3 is 15 amino acids. The CDR3 loop reads CASSQVAGAPYEQYF. In DNA form, the CDR3 reads TGCGCCAGCAGCCAAGTAGCGGGGGCCCCCTACGAGCAGTACTTC.

This clonotype was seen repeatedly, ten times or more. This chain uses TRBV20-1 with TRBJ1-1, with D possibly TRBD1 on 6 matching bases. V was clipped by 1 base and J by 3 bases, with 6 bases between them. Germline V gene lookup returns CDR1 DFQATT and CDR2 SNEGSKA (reference sequence). The CDR3 has 12 residues. The CDR3 region is CSARAGDTEAFF. CDR3 DNA: TGCAGTGCTAGAGCAGGGGACACTGAAGCTTTCTTT.

The V gene is TRBV5-1, the J gene TRBJ2-5, with a possible D match to TRBD1 (5 bases). With the DNA end fitting TRBJ2-7 better, the J assignment may be wrong. Germline V gene sequence: CDR1 SGHRS, CDR2 YFSETQ. The CDR3 spans 12 residues. As DNA, the CDR3 is TGCGCCAGCAGTGAGGACAACTACGAGCAGTACTTC. This sequence encodes CASSEDNYEQYF.

The chain's CDR3 is CASSMSGLNNEQFF. CDR3 DNA sequence: TGTGCCAGTAGTATGAGCGGGTTGAACAATGAGCAGTTCTTC. This sequence joins TRBV19 and TRBJ2-1; TRBD2 is a possible D gene (6 bases). Germline CDR1 LNHDA, CDR2 SQIVND (reference sequence). Trimming left V 3 bases short and J 5 bases short, with 11 bases between. The CDR3 spans 14 residues.

This clonotype was detected only once. The chain couples TRBV2 to TRBJ2-3; the match to TRBD2 covers 11 bases. The CDR3 is 15 residues long. The V gene end was trimmed by 6 bases and the J gene end by 2 bases; junction bases not matched to a gene: 4. Looked up from germline, CDR1 is SNHLY and CDR2 is FYNNEI. The CDR3 DNA sequence: TGTGCCAGCAGGGAGACTAGCGGGATCACAGATACGCAGTATTTT. This translates into CASRETSGITDTQYF.

The chain combines TRBV5-5 with TRBJ2-3, with D perhaps TRBD1 or TRBD2 (5 bases each). Trimming shortened V by 1 base and J by 5 bases, and 17 bases separated the two germline ends. Germline V lookup: CDR1 SGHKS, CDR2 YYEKEE (reference sequence). This CDR3 region has 16 residues. The CDR3 nucleotides read TGTGCCAGCAGCTTGAAGGTGGGGACGCAGGTAGATACGCAGTATTTT. Amino acid sequence: CASSLKVGTQVDTQYF.

This rearrangement joins TRBV6-1 to TRBJ1-2; D call uncertain. The CDR3 covers 13 residues. Per germline, CDR1 MNHNS and CDR2 SASEGT. V was pared by 1 base and J by 7 bases, with 10 bases between. For the CDR3, the DNA is TGTGCCAGCAGTGAAGAAGGTTTGGGTGGCTACACCTTC. The encoded protein is CASSEEGLGGYTF.

This chain uses TRBV4-1 with TRBJ1-1, with a weak D call TRBD1 (6 bases). The CDR3 is made up of 16 amino acids. Germline V gives CDR1 MGHRA, CDR2 YSYEKL. V dropped 6 bases and J dropped 1 base, with 18 bases sitting between them. CDR3 nucleotides: TGCGCCAGCAGTCGCAAGGGGAGGGGGTGGAACACTGAAGCTTTCTTT. Its protein product is CASSRKGRGWNTEAFF.

The V gene is TRBV3-1, the J gene TRBJ2-7; TRBD2 agrees at 8 bases. Looked up from germline, CDR1 is LGHDT and CDR2 is YNNKEL (reference sequence). V trimming: 4 bases; J trimming: 5 bases; junction bases outside the gene matches: 10. This CDR3 is 15 amino acids long. The CDR3 is CASSPGSAGRDEQYF. The CDR3 nucleotides are TGTGCCAGCAGCCCTGGAAGCGCCGGGAGGGACGAGCAGTACTTC.

The V call is TRBV7-9, the J call TRBJ2-1, with 10 bases lining up with TRBD2. Unmatched junction bases numbered 6, after V lost 6 bases and J lost 4 bases. CDR3 length equals 15 residues. Germline V lookup: CDR1 SEHNR, CDR2 FQNEAQ (reference sequence). The CDR3 nucleotides are TGTGCCAGCAGTCTAGCGGGGGAGACATACAATGAGCAGTTCTTC. It yields the protein CASSLAGETYNEQFF.

This clonotype came up a few times. This chain joins TRBV11-2 and TRBJ2-5; D might be TRBD2 (5 bases). V dropped 6 bases and J dropped 0 bases, with 17 bases sitting between them. Germline CDR1 is SGHAT and CDR2 is FQNNGV. The CDR3 has 16 amino acids. The CDR3 DNA is TGTGCCAGCAGGAGGGATTACAGACGGTACCAAGAGACCCAGTACTTC. This encodes CASRRDYRRYQETQYF.

The V and J genes are TRBV6-5 and TRBJ1-6; 8 bases are shared with TRBD1. CDR3 length equals 17 residues. CDR1 and CDR2 from the germline V gene are MNHEY and SVGAGI. The junction had 5 bases not matched to a gene; V was cut back by 0 bases and J by 4 bases. This CDR3 reads CASSYSLRTGYNSPLHF. The CDR3 nucleotides are TGTGCCAGCAGTTACTCGCTCCGGACAGGGTATAATTCACCCCTCCACTTT.

The chain links TRBV4-1 to TRBJ2-5; D gene ambiguous. The CDR3 sequence is 16 residues long. Germline lookup yields CDR1 MGHRA and CDR2 YSYEKL. Trimming pared 0 bases from V and 2 bases from J, leaving 13 bases between. CDR3 bases: TGCGCCAGCAGCCAAGAAAACGGGCGAGGTCAAGAGACCCAGTACTTC. Translating it yields CASSQENGRGQETQYF.

This chain links TRBV12-3 or TRBV12-4 with TRBJ1-2; perhaps TRBD1 as D (6 bases). This CDR3 is built from 14 residues. The V and J ends lost 3 bases and 6 bases respectively, with 14 bases between them. The CDR3 loop is CASSFSWGRNGYTF. CDR3 coding DNA: TGTGCCAGCAGTTTTTCCTGGGGGCGGAATGGCTACACCTTC.

The V and J genes are TRBV20-1 and TRBJ2-5; D gene unclear. The V and J ends lost 1 base and 0 bases respectively, with 12 bases between them. This CDR3 spans 15 amino acids. Germline V gene sequence: CDR1 DFQATT, CDR2 SNEGSKA (reference sequence). The CDR3 DNA follows: TGCAGTGCTAGAGTTTGGAAGACGGACCAAGAGACCCAGTACTTC. Translation gives CSARVWKTDQETQYF.

This clonotype has more than one count but fewer than ten. The J gene is TRBJ2-1, the V gene TRBV4-1; 13 bases line up with TRBD2. Germline CDR1 reads MGHRA; CDR2 reads YSYEKL. V shed 0 bases and J 8 bases; nucleotides not matched to a gene: 7. This CDR3 has 17 amino acids. In DNA form, the CDR3 reads TGCGCCAGCAGCCAAGACACCGGGACTAGCGGGGTCCATGAGCAGTTCTTC. Encoded protein: CASSQDTGTSGVHEQFF.